This T cell receptor (beta chain) derives from a study of blood T cell repertoires in COVID-19 (dated by TCRdb to between 2020 and 2021). Some background on the complete study: Samples covering the acute and convalescent phases of COVID-19 were provided by collaborators in the United States, Italy and Spain. The prospective study material was composed of cDNA or gDNA derived from T cells, B-cell-depleted T cells, or PBMCs. Subjects who had been exposed to COVID-19, were actively infected with it, or had recovered from it provided the deeply sampled blood TCRbeta repertoires that made up the dataset. A freely available public database, intended as a resource for researchers studying the immune response to SARS-CoV-2, is where the repertoires were released. The samples were drawn from the first 160 participants of the ongoing ImmuneRACE study and from over 950 subjects provided by 6 global collaborators. Sample metadata almost always included a de-identified subject ID, COVID-19 status, age in years and sex. Where available, HLA class I and class II types were obtained from metadata supplied by the sample provider rather than from assay-based typing.

Ends trimmed: V by 8 bases, J by 2 bases; bases unmatched to a gene: 3. Its CDR3 holds 13 amino acids, cysteine through phenylalanine. CDR3 DNA is the only sequence kept; it has 39 bases, read in frame from the first base. As encoded in the germline V gene, CDR1 is ENHRY while CDR2 is SYGVKD. Summary of the overall study and its limitations: The amount of clinical and demographic metadata varied by source and participant and was provided uncurated.

One collaborating source in Seattle enrolled patients during active infection and followed them longitudinally through the course of disease. Each collaborating institution followed its own protocols to collect whole blood in K2EDTA tubes. For TCRbeta analysis, collaborator samples were shipped as frozen whole blood, as isolated PBMCs, or as DNA extracted from either sample type. TCRbeta CDR3 regions were amplified from genomic DNA by means of the immunoSEQ Assay, a bias-controlled multiplex PCR. The paper's processing steps were these. The number of nucleated cells in each sample was estimated from the amplification of reference gene primers within the assay. To quantify the absolute abundance of each unique TCRbeta CDR3 rearrangement, sequence reads were collapsed and filtered. For each sample, productive Simpson clonality was calculated as the square root of Simpson's diversity index across productive rearrangements. The source is immuneACCESS, and TCRdb retained only in-frame sequences with V and J called. Part of the clones is not carried over; for the studies checked, unresolved V genes explain less than half of this, and the remainder is unexplained. D and trimming come from the DNA, and the V and J calls and clone size come from that table. Within this sample are some 90,000 clones, with roughly 90% of them counted one time only. Roughly 2.6% of the sample is in the top ten clones.

Note on this clone: Its antigen target is currently unknown. No base-level quality is on record; no much larger clone is a single base apart.

The source is a man over 45 with COVID-19, enrolled during active disease. Sequencing was carried out using peripheral blood. This receptor chain uses TRBV10-3 and TRBJ2-5; 9 middle bases align to TRBD1. The DNA reads TGTGCCATCGGACAGGGGTTACAAGAGACCCAGTACTTC. It translates as CAIGQGLQETQYF.